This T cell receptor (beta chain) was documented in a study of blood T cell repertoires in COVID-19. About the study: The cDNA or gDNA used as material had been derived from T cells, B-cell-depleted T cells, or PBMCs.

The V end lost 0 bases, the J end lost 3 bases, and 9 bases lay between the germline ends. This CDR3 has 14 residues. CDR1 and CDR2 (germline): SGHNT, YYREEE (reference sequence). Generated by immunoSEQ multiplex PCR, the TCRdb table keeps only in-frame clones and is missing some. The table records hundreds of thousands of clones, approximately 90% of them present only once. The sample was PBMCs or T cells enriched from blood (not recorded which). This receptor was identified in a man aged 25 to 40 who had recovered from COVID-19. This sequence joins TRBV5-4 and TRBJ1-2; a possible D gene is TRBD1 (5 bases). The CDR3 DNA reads TGTGCCAGCAGCTTGGGGGTCAGGGACTATGGCTACACCTTC. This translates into CASSLGVRDYGYTF.